The T cell receptor beta chain described here comes from a study of T cells in Graves' hyperthyroidism and ophthalmopathy. There are 13 residues in the CDR3. Trimming took 5 bases from V and 5 from J, leaving 12 bases between them. Germline V gene lookup returns CDR1 SGHVS and CDR2 FNYEAQ. Regions amplified from RNA transcripts were the TCR beta CDR3 regions. HTBI primers were the set used in a first-round RT-PCR of the TCR CDR3. One entry per CDR3 protein results from TCRdb running MiXCR on the multiplex PCR reads. The profile shows around 200,000 distinct CDR3 sequences, around 19% of them singletons. Researchers defined stable Graves' hyperthyroidism as no ophthalmopathy progression within 18 months.

This sequence was found in a man aged 40-50 years with Graves' hyperthyroidism. This chain joins TRBV7-6 and TRBJ1-1, with D unclear. The sample was blood. The CDR3, as DNA: TGTGCCAGCAGCGAAGAGGCGGGGACTGAAGCTTTCTTT. Translation: CASSEEAGTEAFF. The full variable domain, its missing parts supplied by reference TRBV7-6 and TRBJ1-1, is GAGVSQSPRYKVTKRGQDVALRCDPISGHVSLYWYRQALGQGPEFLTYFNYEAQQDKSGLPNDRFSAERPEGSISTLTIQRTEQRDSAMYRCASSEEAGTEAFFGQGTRLTVV.